The clone carrying this T cell receptor (beta chain) is a singleton in its sample. What it recognizes is unknown. This table comes from immunoSEQ multiplex PCR, and its TCRdb copy is limited to in-frame clones, with some not included. The sample lists about 350,000 clones, about 89% seen once, with approximately 5% in the top ten. The data originate from a study of Ad26.COV2.S vaccination and SARS-CoV-2 variants. Overall study findings and caveats: The TCR breadth and depth analyses may have understated or missed part of the total T cell responses.

V was trimmed by 4 bases and J by 6 bases, leaving 11 bases between them. CDR1 and CDR2 from the germline V gene are SGHVS and FQNEAQ. The CDR3 runs 13 residues. Noted treatment: around 19 received Ad26.COV2.S at low or high dose, single or two shots; about five received placebo; per-sample allocation not given. Day 63 after the first vaccine or placebo injection was the time point for sampling. This sequence originates from a person between 18 and 59 years old who received the Ad26.COV2.S COVID-19 vaccine or a placebo. The sample consisted of peripheral blood, taken in a trial of Ad26.COV2.S vaccine versus placebo. The rearrangement uses TRBV7-8 and TRBJ2-3; D ambiguous. The CDR3 spells CASSYSSEDTQYF. The CDR3 DNA reads TGTGCCAGCAGCTACTCTTCCGAGGATACGCAGTATTTT.